Included here is one T cell receptor (beta chain) sequence, with context. The time point is: pretreatment peripheral blood. Sequencing was performed with immunoSEQ multiplex PCR; in TCRdb, only in-frame clones are kept and a portion is missing. The sample lists roughly 87,000 clones; about 89% were seen once. The entry originates in a study of PD-L1 blockade in urothelial cancer. The overall study: Patients took up atezolizumab around 2014 at 1,200 mg intravenously every 3 weeks. At 3 weeks (second dose) and 6 weeks after starting treatment, blood was analyzed.

CDR1 and CDR2 (germline): SGHAT, FQNNGV. With 5 bases removed from V and 4 bases from J, the gap between germline ends came to 12 bases. The CDR3 spans 14 residues. The receptor was isolated from a woman of 80 years or more with urothelial cancer. The sample here was PBMCs, taken around atezolizumab (anti-PD-L1) treatment. This rearrangement joins TRBV11-2 to TRBJ1-3; D ambiguous. CDR3: CASSREASGNTIYF. CDR3 DNA sequence: TGTGCCAGCAGCAGGGAGGCGTCAGGAAACACCATATATTTT.